This paragraph covers one T cell receptor (beta chain) sequence. Sample time point: blood at routine non-recurrence follow-up after resection. From the 5' RACE reads, TCRdb called clonotypes with MiXCR, one entry per CDR3 protein. This table holds tens of thousands of distinct CDR3 sequences, 8.5% to 10% found once. These data come from a study of spatial heterogeneity in lung cancer. Source: PBMCs, taken at follow-up. This sequence was found in a male donor with early-stage non-small cell lung cancer.

The CDR3 loop reads CASSLGDTGELFF. CDR3 DNA sequence: TGTGCCAGCAGCTTGGGCGACACCGGGGAGCTGTTTTTT. This chain joins TRBV11-2 and TRBJ2-2; D unclear. The V end was cut by 3 bases, the J end by 3 bases, with 5 bases between. The CDR3 has 13 residues. The V gene's germline CDR1 is SGHAT and CDR2 FQNNGV.